A single sample is the source of the 32 T cell receptor beta chains below, sequenced in a study of Graves' ophthalmopathy and Graves' hyperthyroidism. Scientists amplified the TCR beta CDR3 regions from RNA transcripts. HTBI-primed RT-PCR formed the first round, and a multiplex PCR formed the second. In TCRdb, the multiplex PCR reads were re-called with MiXCR into one record per CDR3 protein. This table holds 200,000 to 250,000 distinct CDR3 sequences, roughly 27% found once. Specimen: peripheral blood. These receptors came from a man between 45 and 60 years old with Graves' ophthalmopathy.

This chain connects TRBV12-3 or TRBV12-4 to TRBJ2-5; D uncertain. The CDR3 contains 14 residues. Trimming pared 1 base from V and 2 bases from J, leaving 8 bases between. The CDR3 DNA follows: TGTGCCAGCAGTTTAGGGCCGATACAAGAGACCCAGTACTTC. Translation gives CASSLGPIQETQYF.

The CDR3 nucleotides are TGTGCCAGCAGTTCCCGGACAGGGGAGAACACTGAAGCTTTCTTT. Its protein is CASSSRTGENTEAFF. The gene calls are TRBV12-3 or TRBV12-4 and TRBJ1-1, with TRBD1 matching 9 bases. This CDR3 is 15 amino acids long. Losses at the gene ends were 4 bases for V and 1 base for J; bases not matched to a gene: 4.

The sample holds many counts of this clonotype. The chain uses TRBV6-5 and TRBJ1-1; D gene uncertain. CDR1 is MNHEY, CDR2 SVGAGI, per germline. The CDR3 is made up of 12 amino acids. The V and J ends lost 10 bases and 3 bases respectively, with 12 bases between them. As DNA, the CDR3 is TGTGCCATCGTAGGGCCGTACACTGAAGCTTTCTTT. The encoded protein is CAIVGPYTEAFF.

This chain joins TRBV6-2 or TRBV6-3 and TRBJ1-1, with 8 bases matching TRBD1. The CDR3 spans 17 residues. Germline V gene lookup returns CDR1 MNHEY and CDR2 SVGEGT. V trimming: 5 bases; J trimming: 1 base; junction bases outside the gene matches: 12. In DNA, the CDR3 is TGTGCCAGCAGTGGAAGGGGACAGGCTAGAAGGAACACTGAAGCTTTCTTT. It is translated as CASSGRGQARRNTEAFF.

There are many counts of this clonotype. The J gene is TRBJ1-5, the V gene TRBV19; D gene uncertain. V lost 5 bases and J 6 bases, leaving 11 bases between the germline ends. The CDR3 loop spans 13 amino acids. In germline, CDR1 is LNHDA, CDR2 SQIVND (reference sequence). CDR3 region: CASSRSRGQPQHF. DNA of the CDR3: TGTGCCAGTAGTCGTTCCCGGGGTCAGCCCCAGCATTTT.

This clonotype has ten or more counts. The chain has TRBV5-5 and TRBJ2-7; D remains ambiguous. This CDR3 is 14 amino acids long. V was pared by 1 base and J by 6 bases, with 14 bases between. Germline V gene lookup returns CDR1 SGHKS and CDR2 YYEKEE (reference sequence). CDR3 nucleotide sequence: TGTGCCAGCAGCTTGATGTTTGGCTCACGCGAGCAGTACTTC. Residues: CASSLMFGSREQYF.

The chain joins TRBV24-1 to TRBJ2-1, with TRBD1 matching 7 bases. The CDR3 has 15 residues. Germline loops: CDR1 KGHDR, CDR2 SFDVKD. The ends lost 8 bases at V and 2 bases at J; junction bases unmatched: 8. Here the CDR3 DNA reads TGTGCCACCATGGAAAGGGGGCTGACCTACAATGAGCAGTTCTTC. It codes for CATMERGLTYNEQFF.

The chain carries TRBV7-2 and TRBJ1-1; weak D call: TRBD1 (5 bases). Looked up from germline, CDR1 is SGHTA and CDR2 is FQGNSA. Between the trimmed V and J ends, which lost 2 bases and 3 bases, there was a span of 10 bases. This CDR3 comprises 14 residues. CDR3 coding DNA: TGTGCCAGCAGCTTAAGGGAAGGGGACACTGAAGCTTTCTTT. Translated: CASSLREGDTEAFF.

The chain is built from TRBV25-1 and TRBJ1-5; D is unresolved. The CDR3 totals 15 residues. Germline CDR1 and CDR2: MGHDK and SYGVNS. Trimming took 6 bases from V and 4 from J, leaving 16 bases between them. The CDR3 DNA sequence: TGTGCCAGCAGGCCGCCGGGAGCTGGTAATCAGCCCCAGCATTTT. Encoded protein: CASRPPGAGNQPQHF.

This clonotype showed up many times. The gene calls are TRBV5-1 and TRBJ2-5, with D unclear. Germline V lookup: CDR1 SGHRS, CDR2 YFSETQ. The CDR3 length is 13 residues. Trimming shortened V by 0 bases and J by 10 bases, and 13 bases separated the two germline ends. The CDR3 loop reads CASSLEPPIVQYF. CDR3 coding DNA: TGCGCCAGCAGCTTGGAACCGCCAATTGTCCAGTACTTC.

In its sample, this clonotype was seen many times. The chain is built from TRBV28 and TRBJ2-1; D gene ambiguous. V was pared by 7 bases and J by 3 bases, with 4 bases between. The CDR3 covers 11 residues. CDR1 and CDR2 (germline): MDHEN, SYDVKM. This CDR3 reads CASTLYNEQFF. DNA of the CDR3: TGTGCCAGCACCCTCTACAATGAGCAGTTCTTC. Variable domain in full (rest from reference TRBV28 and TRBJ2-1): DVKVTQSSRYLVKRTGEKVFLECVQDMDHENMFWYRQDPGLGLRLIYFSYDVKMKEKGDIPEGYSVSREKKERFSLILESASTNQTSMYLCASTLYNEQFFGPGTRLTVL.

As DNA, the CDR3 is TGTGCCAGCAGCCGGCTGTCAACAGATACGCAGTATTTT. This encodes CASSRLSTDTQYF. The rearrangement links TRBV11-2 to TRBJ2-3; D not resolved. With 5 bases removed from V and 3 bases from J, the gap between germline ends came to 9 bases. Germline values: CDR1 SGHAT, CDR2 FQNNGV. This CDR3 comprises 13 residues.

This clonotype was recorded many times. The chain recombines TRBV6-5 with TRBJ2-7, with TRBD1 matching 7 bases. The J segment lost 1 base and the V segment lost 10 bases, leaving 10 bases of the junction unmatched. Germline-derived CDR1 and CDR2 are MNHEY and SVGAGI. This CDR3 has 14 amino acids. For the CDR3, the DNA is TGTGCCACCCAGTCGGGACAGTTGTCCTACGAGCAGTACTTC. This gives the protein CATQSGQLSYEQYF.

This clonotype has ten or more counts. The V call is TRBV18, the J call TRBJ2-5; D is tentatively TRBD1 or TRBD2 (5 bases each). Trimming removed 0 bases at V and 5 bases at J, with 7 bases between. Per germline, CDR1 KGHSH and CDR2 LQKENI. The CDR3 covers 13 residues. DNA for the CDR3: TGTGCCAGCTCACCACCGGGGGTGGAGACCCAGTACTTC. Encoded protein: CASSPPGVETQYF.

This chain uses TRBV12-3 or TRBV12-4 with TRBJ1-2, with 9 positions matching TRBD1. Germline trimming cut 7 bases from V and 2 bases from J; bases unmatched to any gene: 11. The CDR3 totals 16 residues. CDR3 DNA sequence: TGTGCCAGCAACCCTCAGTCCGGGACAGGGAACTATGGCTACACCTTC. It translates to CASNPQSGTGNYGYTF.

This clonotype appeared many times. A much larger clone differs from this one at a single base, so this may be a read error. V is TRBV30 and J is TRBJ2-7; D gene uncertain. The germline gives CDR1 GTSNPN, CDR2 SVGIG (reference sequence). This CDR3 is built from 11 residues. Trimming stripped 3 bases from V and 5 bases from J, with 8 bases between. This CDR3 reads CAWRGADEQYF. The CDR3 DNA follows: TGTGCCTGGAGGGGTGCGGACGAGCAGTACTTC.

This chain joins TRBV6-1 and TRBJ2-5, with D unclear. The germline V and J ends were trimmed by 6 bases and 6 bases, with 11 bases remaining between them. The germline V gene encodes CDR1 MNHNS and CDR2 SASEGT. The CDR3 runs to 12 residues. This CDR3 reads CASSGFVKTQYF. The CDR3 coding sequence is TGTGCCAGCAGCGGATTTGTGAAGACCCAGTACTTC.

The V call is TRBV2, the J call TRBJ2-2, with TRBD2 matching over 7 bases. CDR1 SNHLY and CDR2 FYNNEI come from the germline V gene. Trimming took 7 bases from V and 2 from J; bases not matched to a gene: 7. The CDR3 loop spans 15 amino acids. CDR3: CASTVAGVNTGELFF. The CDR3 nucleotides are TGTGCCAGCACTGTTGCGGGAGTAAACACCGGGGAGCTGTTTTTT. Full variable domain (missing parts from reference TRBV2 and TRBJ2-2): EPEVTQTPSHQVTQMGQEVILRCVPISNHLYFYWYRQILGQKVEFLVSFYNNEISEKSEIFDDQFSVERPDGSNFTLKIRSTKLEDSAMYFCASTVAGVNTGELFFGEGSRLTVL.

This clonotype was detected once. The gene calls are TRBV30 and TRBJ2-5, with no clear D. V was shortened by 2 bases and J by 3 bases, with 10 bases between the two germline ends. Germline assignment: CDR1 GTSNPN and CDR2 SVGIG (reference sequence). CDR3 length: 13 amino acids. CDR3 loop: CAWSSYTEETQYF. The DNA for the CDR3 is TGTGCCTGGAGTAGCTACACTGAAGAGACCCAGTACTTC.

Ten or more counts support this clonotype. V gene TRBV5-1 combines with J gene TRBJ2-3; TRBD2 matches at 9 bases. Looked up from germline, CDR1 is SGHRS and CDR2 is YFSETQ. The length of the CDR3 is 15 residues. V was clipped by 3 bases and J by 6 bases; unmatched bases: 8. DNA for the CDR3: TGCGCCAGCAGCTCCGGCCGAGCGGGAGGCGATACGCAGTATTTT. Its protein product is CASSSGRAGGDTQYF.

The table lists this clonotype with many counts. The V gene is TRBV6-1, the J gene TRBJ2-7; D may correspond to TRBD1 or TRBD2 (5 bases each). Germline lookup yields CDR1 MNHNS and CDR2 SASEGT. This CDR3 contains 15 residues. The V end was cut by 4 bases, the J end by 0 bases, with 13 bases between. CDR3 in amino acids: CASSARGRSSYEQYF. CDR3 in DNA: TGTGCCAGCAGTGCCCGGGGCCGAAGCTCCTACGAGCAGTACTTC.

This chain joins TRBV28 and TRBJ1-6; 7 bases are a match to TRBD1. The CDR3 has 12 amino acids. CDR1 is MDHEN, CDR2 SYDVKM, per germline. V lost 8 bases and J lost 7; bases outside the gene matches: 2. CDR3 amino acids: CASGTENSPLHF. The CDR3 DNA follows: TGTGCCAGCGGGACAGAGAATTCACCCCTCCACTTT.

Ten or more counts support this clonotype. The V and J genes are TRBV6-2 or TRBV6-3 and TRBJ1-1, with D possibly TRBD1 on 5 matching bases. The CDR3 loop spans 12 amino acids. The germline CDR1 and CDR2 sequences are MNHEY and SVGEGT. Deletions cut 6 bases from V and 3 bases from J, with 8 bases between. The CDR3 region has the DNA TGTGCCAGCAGCAAGGGGTACACTGAAGCTTTCTTT. Encoded protein: CASSKGYTEAFF.

A remark on this clonotype: Possible read error: a much larger clone is one base away. The J gene is TRBJ2-7, the V gene TRBV5-5; D may be TRBD1 or TRBD2 (7 bases each). Germline V gene data show CDR1 as SGHKS and CDR2 as YYEKEE (reference sequence). The CDR3 sequence is 15 residues long. DNA for the CDR3: TGTGCCAGCAGTCCGCCAGGGGGAGGGTACTACGAGCAGTGCTTC. Residues: CASSPPGGGYYEQCF.

This clonotype was picked up many times. The V and J genes are TRBV25-1 and TRBJ2-7, with TRBD1 matching 8 bases. CDR3 length: 14 amino acids. CDR1 is MGHDK and CDR2 is SYGVNS in the germline V gene. J lost 2 bases, V lost 8 bases, and 8 bases had no gene match. The CDR3, as DNA: TGTGCCAGCCTTCCCTCGGGACAGGCCTACGAGCAGTACTTC. It specifies CASLPSGQAYEQYF.

At least ten counts were recorded for this clonotype. The rearrangement links TRBV5-6 to TRBJ1-1; D may be TRBD1 (5 bases). The CDR3 has 14 amino acids. Germline-derived CDR1 and CDR2 are SGHDT and YYEEEE. Trimming pared 0 bases from V and 1 base from J, leaving 7 bases between. This CDR3 is CASSLDGANTEAFF. DNA of the CDR3: TGTGCCAGCAGCTTGGACGGGGCGAACACTGAAGCTTTCTTT.

In its sample, this clonotype was seen many times. The chain couples TRBV12-3 or TRBV12-4 to TRBJ2-6; D not certain. This CDR3 contains 13 residues. Trimming pared 6 bases from V and 3 bases from J, leaving 6 bases between. CDR3 loop: CASRGYGANVLTF. The CDR3, as DNA: TGTGCCAGCAGAGGTTATGGGGCCAACGTCCTGACTTTC.

The rearrangement links TRBV29-1 to TRBJ2-5, with a weak D call TRBD1 (5 bases). Trimming removed 4 bases at V and 0 bases at J, with 9 bases between. The germline CDR1 and CDR2 sequences are SQVTM and ANQGSEA. CDR3 length: 13 amino acids. CDR3 region: CSVVGPDQETQYF. CDR3 nucleotide sequence: TGCAGCGTTGTGGGGCCCGACCAAGAGACCCAGTACTTC.

Ten or more counts support this clonotype. The chain employs TRBV7-8 and TRBJ2-2, with 10 bases that match TRBD2. The CDR3 contains 16 residues. V shed 4 bases, J shed 2 bases, and the junction held 4 bases outside the gene matches. Germline V CDR1 and CDR2: SGHVS, FQNEAQ. For the CDR3, the DNA is TGTGCCAGCAGCTGGCGGACTAGCGGCAACACCGGGGAGCTGTTTTTT. It codes for CASSWRTSGNTGELFF.

This clonotype was seen ten or more times. The gene calls are TRBV6-1 and TRBJ2-7; TRBD2 agrees at 9 bases. In germline, CDR1 is MNHNS, CDR2 SASEGT. The junction had 5 bases not matched to a gene; V was cut back by 6 bases and J by 2 bases. There are 14 residues in the CDR3. The CDR3 reads CASRRREGPYEQYF. CDR3 nucleotide sequence: TGTGCCAGCAGGAGGCGGGAGGGACCCTACGAGCAGTACTTC.

The table lists this clonotype with many counts. The V and J genes are TRBV7-9 and TRBJ2-5; D not certain. Trimming shortened V by 3 bases and J by 5 bases, and 10 bases separated the two germline ends. CDR1 is SEHNR, CDR2 FQNEAQ, per germline (reference sequence). The CDR3 is made up of 13 amino acids. CDR3 sequence: CASSFSTDETQYF. DNA for the CDR3: TGTGCCAGCAGCTTTAGTACAGATGAGACCCAGTACTTC.

The rearrangement links TRBV29-1 to TRBJ1-2; D gene unclear. The V end was cut by 1 base, the J end by 2 bases, with 5 bases between. CDR1 SQVTM and CDR2 ANQGSEA come from the germline V gene. CDR3 length: 12 amino acids. CDR3 amino acids: CSVEALNYGYTF. The CDR3, as DNA: TGCAGCGTTGAAGCCCTGAACTATGGCTACACCTTC.